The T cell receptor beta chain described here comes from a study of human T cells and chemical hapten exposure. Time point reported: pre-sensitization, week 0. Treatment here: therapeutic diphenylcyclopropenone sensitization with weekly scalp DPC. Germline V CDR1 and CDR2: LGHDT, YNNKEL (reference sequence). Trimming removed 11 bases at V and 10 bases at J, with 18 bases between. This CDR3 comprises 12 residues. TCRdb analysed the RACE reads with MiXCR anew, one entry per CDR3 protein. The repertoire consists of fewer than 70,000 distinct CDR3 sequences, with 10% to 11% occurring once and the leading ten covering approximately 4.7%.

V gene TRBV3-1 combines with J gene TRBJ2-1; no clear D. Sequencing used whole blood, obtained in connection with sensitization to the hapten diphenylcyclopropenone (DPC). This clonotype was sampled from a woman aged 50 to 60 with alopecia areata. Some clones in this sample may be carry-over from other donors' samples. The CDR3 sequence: CACTSALGEQFF. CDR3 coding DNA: TGTGCCTGCACTTCCGCTTTAGGGGAGCAGTTCTTC.